The rows below give T cell receptor beta chains drawn from one sample of a study of blood T cell repertoires in COVID-19. The table came from immunoSEQ multiplex PCR; TCRdb's copy has only in-frame clones and leaves some out. The sample includes around 310,000 clones, roughly 86% of them seen just once. The specimen sequenced was PBMCs or T cells enriched from blood (not recorded which). The receptors shown here come from a woman aged 25 to 39 who had recovered from COVID-19. Both conserved end residues are part of each CDR3. A D gene is named only where the DNA matches it firmly. Clone size is not always given. Where it is, it says once, few, many or a class for expanded clones.

v_call: TRBV19
clone_size: NA
d_call: NA
j_call: TRBJ1-1
cdr3_aa: CASSVFSYTEAFF
cdr3_nt: TGTGCCAGTAGTGTTTTTAGTTACACTGAAGCTTTCTTT

v_call: TRBV27
clone_size: NA
d_call: NA
j_call: TRBJ2-7
cdr3_aa: CASSLGQSEYEQYF
cdr3_nt: TGTGCCAGCAGTTTAGGACAGTCTGAATACGAGCAGTACTTC

v_call: TRBV11-3
clone_size: NA
d_call: TRBD2
j_call: TRBJ2-1
cdr3_aa: CASSSLAGYNEQFF
cdr3_nt: TGTGCCAGCAGCTCGTTAGCGGGCTACAATGAGCAGTTCTTC

v_call: TRBV7-9
clone_size: NA
d_call: TRBD2
j_call: TRBJ2-1
cdr3_aa: CASSPPSGRAYNEQFF
cdr3_nt: TGTGCCAGCAGTCCACCTAGCGGGAGAGCCTACAATGAGCAGTTCTTC

v_call: TRBV9
clone_size: NA
d_call: TRBD1
j_call: TRBJ1-3
cdr3_aa: CASSATGGVGNTIYF
cdr3_nt: TGTGCCAGCAGCGCGACAGGGGGCGTAGGAAACACCATATATTTT

v_call: TRBV7-9
clone_size: NA
d_call: NA
j_call: TRBJ1-2
cdr3_aa: CASSPRRDYGYTF
cdr3_nt: TGTGCCAGCAGCCCCCGCAGGGACTATGGCTACACCTTC

v_call: TRBV10-3
clone_size: NA
d_call: TRBD1
j_call: TRBJ1-5
cdr3_aa: CAISDTGQGAKFNQPQHF
cdr3_nt: TGTGCCATCAGTGATACGGGACAGGGGGCCAAATTTAATCAGCCCCAGCATTTT

v_call: TRBV4-1
clone_size: few
d_call: TRBD1
j_call: TRBJ1-1
cdr3_aa: CASRQTGGTEAFF
cdr3_nt: TGCGCCAGCAGGCAAACAGGGGGCACTGAAGCTTTCTTT

v_call: TRBV4-1
clone_size: NA
d_call: NA
j_call: TRBJ2-3
cdr3_aa: CASSQDQGPTDTQYF
cdr3_nt: TGCGCCAGCAGCCAAGATCAGGGTCCCACAGATACGCAGTATTTT

v_call: TRBV12-3/TRBV12-4
clone_size: NA
d_call: NA
j_call: TRBJ1-1
cdr3_aa: CASSLVHGNEAFF
cdr3_nt: TGTGCCAGCAGTTTAGTACACGGGAATGAAGCTTTCTTT

v_call: TRBV10-3
clone_size: NA
d_call: TRBD1
j_call: TRBJ2-5
cdr3_aa: CAISDPTGGSETQYF
cdr3_nt: TGTGCCATCAGTGACCCAACAGGGGGCTCAGAGACCCAGTACTTC

v_call: TRBV7-9
clone_size: NA
d_call: NA
j_call: TRBJ1-4
cdr3_aa: CASSLGSNEKLFF
cdr3_nt: TGTGCCAGCAGCTTAGGTAGTAATGAAAAACTGTTTTTT

v_call: TRBV3-1/TRBV3-2
clone_size: NA
d_call: NA
j_call: TRBJ2-1
cdr3_aa: CASSHVAAYNEQFF
cdr3_nt: TGTGCCAGCAGCCACGTAGCAGCGTACAATGAGCAGTTCTTC

v_call: TRBV19
clone_size: NA
d_call: TRBD1
j_call: TRBJ1-1
cdr3_aa: CASSLNAGQEAFF
cdr3_nt: TGTGCCAGTAGTTTGAACGCGGGACAGGAAGCTTTCTTT

v_call: TRBV4-1
clone_size: NA
d_call: TRBD1
j_call: TRBJ1-2
cdr3_aa: CASSPPGGYGYTF
cdr3_nt: TGCGCCAGCAGCCCCCCAGGGGGCTATGGCTACACCTTC

v_call: TRBV7-8
clone_size: NA
d_call: NA
j_call: TRBJ1-1
cdr3_aa: CASSSAGGTSEAFF
cdr3_nt: TGTGCCAGCAGCTCCGCAGGTGGCACCTCTGAAGCTTTCTTT

v_call: TRBV6-6
clone_size: NA
d_call: NA
j_call: TRBJ1-2
cdr3_aa: CASSPGQRYGYTF
cdr3_nt: TGTGCCAGCAGTCCCGGACAGCGCTATGGCTACACCTTC

v_call: TRBV6-1
clone_size: NA
d_call: TRBD2
j_call: TRBJ2-1
cdr3_aa: CASSEGLAVYNEQFF
cdr3_nt: TGTGCCAGCAGTGAGGGACTAGCGGTATACAATGAGCAGTTCTTC

v_call: TRBV19
clone_size: NA
d_call: TRBD1
j_call: TRBJ1-4
cdr3_aa: CASSTGGNEKLFF
cdr3_nt: TGTGCCAGTAGTACAGGGGGTAATGAAAAACTGTTTTTT

v_call: TRBV28
clone_size: once
d_call: NA
j_call: TRBJ2-5
cdr3_aa: CASSLVGGRETQYF
cdr3_nt: TGTGCCAGCAGTTTAGTCGGAGGGCGGGAGACCCAGTACTTC

v_call: TRBV29-1
clone_size: NA
d_call: NA
j_call: TRBJ1-1
cdr3_aa: CSALRGRNTEAFF
cdr3_nt: TGCAGCGCCCTGCGGGGCAGGAACACTGAAGCTTTCTTT

v_call: TRBV28
clone_size: NA
d_call: TRBD2
j_call: TRBJ2-1
cdr3_aa: CASLSAGASGDEQFF
cdr3_nt: TGTGCCAGCCTGTCAGCGGGAGCCTCGGGCGATGAGCAGTTCTTC